The 2 T cell receptor beta chains reported below all come from one sample, sequenced in a study of T cell responses to AZD1222 COVID-19 vaccine. Libraries were prepared by immunoSEQ multiplex PCR; TCRdb keeps only in-frame clonotypes and omits some of them. Of roughly 170,000 clones in the sample, approximately 86% were seen once. The sequences come from peripheral blood, collected on day 0 of AZD1222 vaccination. The receptor source for this set is an adult in good health.

The gene calls are TRBV10-1 and TRBJ2-1, with TRBD2 matching over 8 bases. Germline V CDR1 and CDR2: WNHNN, SYGVQD (reference sequence). Germline trimming cut 2 bases from V and 3 bases from J; bases unmatched to any gene: 6. The CDR3 runs to 16 residues. The DNA for the CDR3 is TGCGCCAGCAGTGAGAGTAAGGCGGGGGGCTACAATGAGCAGTTCTTC. Protein: CASSESKAGGYNEQFF.

This clone turned up a few times. As DNA, the CDR3 is TGTGCCAGCAGCTTTGACAGGGCCTCAGGTGGCTACACCTTC. This sequence encodes CASSFDRASGGYTF. This chain joins TRBV9 and TRBJ1-2; 7 bases line up with TRBD1. Looked up from germline, CDR1 is SGDLS and CDR2 is YYNGEE. The CDR3 covers 14 residues. The V and J ends lost 4 bases and 7 bases, in that order; junction bases with no gene match: 10. Using reference TRBV9 and TRBJ1-2 for the parts outside the CDR3, the full variable domain is DSGVTQTPKHLITATGQRVTLRCSPRSGDLSVYWYQQSLDQGLQFLIQYYNGEERAKGNILERFSAQQFPDLHSELNLSSLELGDSALYFCASSFDRASGGYTFGSGTRLTVV.